Sequencing of this TCR beta chain was carried out in a study of cytomegalovirus exposure and HLA in healthy donors. The PCR employed 60 Vbeta primers together with 13 Jbeta primers. TCRdb keeps only in-frame clones here, not all; method: immunoSEQ multiplex PCR. The table records some 120,000 clones, roughly 82% of them present only once. The ends were cut back, 4 bases at V and 5 bases at J, with 20 bases in the middle. The CDR3 covers 16 residues. Germline CDR1 and CDR2: SGHTA and FQGNSA. For this clone: Its antigen is undetermined.

Whole-study findings and limits: Across HLA loci, a later analysis found differing TCR association rates, with DRB1 most and HLA-C fewest.

The sample was PBMCs. The receptor comes from a male donor in good health and CMV-seropositive. The V and J genes are TRBV7-2 and TRBJ2-5; possible D gene TRBD2, 6 bases. The CDR3 here is CASSSLRGSGGETQYF. The CDR3 region has the DNA TGTGCCAGCAGCTCCCTCCGGGGAAGTGGGGGGGAGACCCAGTACTTC.